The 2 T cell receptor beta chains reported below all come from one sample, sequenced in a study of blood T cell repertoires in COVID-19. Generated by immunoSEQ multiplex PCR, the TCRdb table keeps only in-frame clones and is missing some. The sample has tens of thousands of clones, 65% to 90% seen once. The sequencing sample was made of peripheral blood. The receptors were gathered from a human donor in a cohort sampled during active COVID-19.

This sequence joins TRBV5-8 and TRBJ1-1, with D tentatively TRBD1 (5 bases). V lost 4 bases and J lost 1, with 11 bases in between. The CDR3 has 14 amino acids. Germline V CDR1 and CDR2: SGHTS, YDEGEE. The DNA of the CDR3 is TGTGCCAGCAGCGACGGAGGGGAGAACACTGAAGCTTTCTTT. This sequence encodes CASSDGGENTEAFF.

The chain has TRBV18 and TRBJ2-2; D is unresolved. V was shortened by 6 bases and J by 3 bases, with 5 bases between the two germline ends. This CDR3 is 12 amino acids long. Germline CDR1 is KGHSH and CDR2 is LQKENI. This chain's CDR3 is CASSPDTGELFF. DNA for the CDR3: TGTGCCAGCTCCCCTGACACCGGGGAGCTGTTTTTT.